Described below is a single TCR beta chain sequence and its context. Its target is unknown. TCRdb re-called the 5' RACE reads; one entry per CDR3 protein, DNA not given. The repertoire shows some 190,000 distinct CDR3 sequences; the top ten hold roughly 8%. This specimen comes from a study of monozygotic twins with inflammatory bowel disease. The study, taken as a whole, reports: There were differing immunosuppressive treatments, which may have added variability to patient repertoires.

The CDR3 contains 15 residues. Germline V gene lookup returns CDR1 LNHDA and CDR2 SQIVND (reference sequence). Sequenced sample: blood. The chain combines TRBV19 with TRBJ2-2; TCRdb returns TRBD2, unconfirmable since there is no DNA. The TCR was taken from a human donor with ulcerative colitis or Crohn's disease, or a healthy co-twin of an affected twin (not recorded which). The CDR3 loop reads CASSSGPWDTGELFF.